The sequence of this T cell receptor beta chain was determined in a study of OX40 agonist ivuxolimab in advanced cancers. The repertoire was sequenced with immunoSEQ multiplex PCR; TCRdb's copy has only in-frame clones and lacks some. Counted here are tens of thousands of clones, 83% occurring once; the ten biggest clones make up roughly 1.2%. The V end was cut by 0 bases, the J end by 3 bases, with 12 bases between. CDR3 length: 15 amino acids. CDR1 is SGHAT, CDR2 FQNNGV, per germline. The receptor's source is an adult with an advanced solid tumor such as melanoma, head and neck, liver or kidney cancer. This specimen was CD4+ or CD8+ T cells sorted from blood, taken in a trial of the OX40 agonist ivuxolimab. V usage is TRBV11-2 and J usage is TRBJ2-7; D is perhaps TRBD2 (6 bases). CDR3 nucleotide sequence: TGTGCCAGCAGCTTAGACGCGGGGATATTCTACGAGCAGTACTTC. It encodes CASSLDAGIFYEQYF.